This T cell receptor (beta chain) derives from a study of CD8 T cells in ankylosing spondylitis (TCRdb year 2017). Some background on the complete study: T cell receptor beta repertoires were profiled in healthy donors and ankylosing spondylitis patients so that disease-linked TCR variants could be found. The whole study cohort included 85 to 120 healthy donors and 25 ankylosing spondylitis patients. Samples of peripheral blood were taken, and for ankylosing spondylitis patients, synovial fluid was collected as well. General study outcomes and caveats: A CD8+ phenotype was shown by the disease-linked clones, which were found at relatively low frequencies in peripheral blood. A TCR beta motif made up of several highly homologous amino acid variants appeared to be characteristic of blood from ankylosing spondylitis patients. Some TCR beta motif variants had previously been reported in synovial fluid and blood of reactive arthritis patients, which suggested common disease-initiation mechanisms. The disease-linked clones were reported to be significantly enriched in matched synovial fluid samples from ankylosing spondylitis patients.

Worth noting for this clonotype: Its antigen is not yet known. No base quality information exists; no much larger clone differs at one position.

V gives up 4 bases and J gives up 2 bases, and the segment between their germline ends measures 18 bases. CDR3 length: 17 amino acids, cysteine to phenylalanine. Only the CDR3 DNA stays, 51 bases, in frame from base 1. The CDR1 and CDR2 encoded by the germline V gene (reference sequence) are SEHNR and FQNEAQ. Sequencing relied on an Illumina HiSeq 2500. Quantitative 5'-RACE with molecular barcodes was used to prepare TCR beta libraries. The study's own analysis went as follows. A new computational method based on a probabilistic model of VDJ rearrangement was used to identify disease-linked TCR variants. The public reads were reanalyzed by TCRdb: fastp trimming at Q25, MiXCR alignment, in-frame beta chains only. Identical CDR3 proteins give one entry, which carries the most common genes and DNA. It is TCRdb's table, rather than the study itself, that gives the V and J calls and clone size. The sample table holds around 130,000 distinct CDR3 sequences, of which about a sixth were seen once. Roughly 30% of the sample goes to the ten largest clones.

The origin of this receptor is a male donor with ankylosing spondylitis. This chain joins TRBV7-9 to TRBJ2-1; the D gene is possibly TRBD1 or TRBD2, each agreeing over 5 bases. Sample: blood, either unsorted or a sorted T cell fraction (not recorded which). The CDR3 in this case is CASSSSGMGVTYNEQFF. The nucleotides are TGTGCCAGCAGCTCATCAGGGATGGGAGTCACCTACAATGAGCAGTTCTTC.